This is a list of T cell receptor beta chains from one sample in a study of glioma-infiltrating T cells. TCRdb fed the multiplex PCR reads into MiXCR, producing one record per CDR3 protein. Altogether roughly 350,000 distinct CDR3 sequences are present, 41% being singletons, with the ten largest covering about 12%. The sample comprised glioma tissue, nonneoplastic brain tissue, or PBMCs (not recorded which). All receptors come from a human donor with low-grade glioma or glioblastoma, undergoing nonglioma brain surgery, or in good health (not recorded which). The CDR3 runs from the conserved cysteine through the conserved F or W. A D gene is named only where the DNA matches it firmly. Rows give clone size only sometimes, using once, few, many, or a class for an expanded clone.

d_gene	v_gene	abundance	j_gene	CDR3aa	CDR3nt
TRBD1	TRBV6-1	few	TRBJ2-7	CASSEGPGTETYEQYF	TGTGCCAGCAGTGAAGGTCCCGGGACAGAGACCTACGAGCAGTACTTC
TRBD1	TRBV15	few	TRBJ2-4	CATSSPTGVLEGIQYF	TGTGCCACCAGCAGTCCGACAGGGGTCCTGGAGGGCATTCAGTACTTC
TRBD1	TRBV28	many	TRBJ2-3	CASTDRGSGTDTQYF	TGTGCCAGCACTGACAGGGGGAGTGGAACAGATACGCAGTATTTT
.	TRBV20-1	many	TRBJ1-1	CSARGGIDTEAFF	TGCAGTGCTAGAGGAGGGATAGACACTGAAGCTTTCTTT
.	TRBV6-2/TRBV6-3	.	TRBJ2-7	CANSYSRSSGMAYEQYF	TGTGCCAACAGTTACTCGAGAAGTAGCGGCATGGCCTACGAGCAGTACTTC
.	TRBV7-2	once	TRBJ2-3	CASSSLLPGWQYF	TGTGCCAGCAGCTCGCTCCTACCGGGCTGGCAGTATTTT
.	TRBV28	many	TRBJ2-3	CASRRRPGYTDTQYF	TGTGCCAGCAGGCGACGCCCGGGGTACACAGATACGCAGTATTTT
.	TRBV27	once	TRBJ1-2	CASSPARVPGYGYTF	TGTGCCAGCAGTCCCGCCCGGGTACCTGGCTATGGCTACACCTTC
TRBD2	TRBV11-3	.	TRBJ2-3	CASSLWSGSADTQYF	TGTGCCAGCAGCTTATGGAGCGGGAGCGCAGATACGCAGTATTTT
TRBD2	TRBV27	many	TRBJ2-1	CASIGGTSEFF	TGTGCCAGCATAGGCGGGACTAGCGAGTTCTTC
.	TRBV28	few	TRBJ1-4	CASSPKWGATNEKLFF	TGTGCCAGCAGTCCGAAATGGGGAGCAACTAATGAAAAACTGTTTTTT
.	TRBV2	.	TRBJ1-1	CSSSVIQNTEAFF	TGTTCCAGCAGTGTGATACAGAACACTGAAGCTTTCTTT
.	TRBV6-1	many	TRBJ1-1	CASSEQGPNTEAFF	TGTGCCAGCAGTGAACAGGGACCGAACACTGAAGCTTTCTTT
.	TRBV7-6	.	TRBJ1-1	CASSGISGWRNTEAFF	TGTGCCAGCAGCGGAATATCCGGGTGGCGGAACACTGAAGCTTTCTTT
.	TRBV7-2	many	TRBJ2-7	CASSLRPHEQYF	TGTGCCAGCAGCTTACGACCCCACGAGCAGTACTTC
TRBD1	TRBV28	.	TRBJ2-6	CASRVQGPGANVLTF	TGTGCCAGCAGGGTACAGGGGCCAGGGGCCAACGTCCTGACTTTC
.	TRBV19	.	TRBJ2-2	CASTTGGGTGELFF	TGTGCCAGTACAACAGGGGGGGGCACCGGGGAGCTGTTTTTT
.	TRBV24-1	few	TRBJ1-5	CATSDPDGGVNQPQHF	TGTGCCACCAGTGATCCGGACGGGGGGGTGAATCAGCCCCAGCATTTT
.	TRBV5-1	few	TRBJ2-1	CASSLYLADEQFF	TGCGCCAGCAGCTTGTATCTAGCCGATGAGCAGTTCTTC
.	TRBV19	.	TRBJ1-5	CASSTQTAYSNQPQHF	TGTGCCAGTAGTACCCAAACAGCTTATAGCAATCAGCCCCAGCATTTT
.	TRBV4-2	.	TRBJ2-3	CASSQEEPTDTQYF	TGTGCCAGCAGCCAAGAGGAACCCACAGATACGCAGTATTTT
.	TRBV27	.	TRBJ2-2	CASTSRAAANTGELFF	TGTGCCAGCACCTCAAGAGCGGCAGCGAACACCGGGGAGCTGTTTTTT
.	TRBV12-3/TRBV12-4	.	TRBJ1-2	CASSPSTRRNYGYTF	TGTGCCAGCAGTCCTAGCACACGACGTAACTATGGCTACACCTTC
.	TRBV24-1	few	TRBJ1-5	CATNKNSNQPQHF	TGTGCCACCAATAAGAATAGCAATCAGCCCCAGCATTTT
.	TRBV5-1	.	TRBJ1-3	CASSEEHSGNTIYF	TGCGCCAGCAGCGAAGAGCATTCTGGAAACACCATATATTTT
TRBD1	TRBV4-3	many	TRBJ1-1	CASSQAGQGATEAFF	TGCGCCAGCAGCCAAGCGGGTCAGGGGGCCACTGAAGCTTTCTTT
.	TRBV11-2	.	TRBJ2-1	CASSLDRHWRGYNEQFF	TGTGCCAGCAGCTTAGACCGCCACTGGAGGGGCTACAATGAGCAGTTCTTC
.	TRBV6-5	.	TRBJ2-6	CASSNGHSGANVLTF	TGTGCCAGCAGTAACGGTCACTCTGGGGCCAACGTCCTGACTTTC
.	TRBV5-4	.	TRBJ2-4	CASSSRRAGTKNIQYF	TGTGCCAGCAGCTCCCGTAGGGCTGGGACCAAAAACATTCAGTACTTC
TRBD2	TRBV28	few	TRBJ2-7	CASSIPSSGIYEQYF	TGTGCCAGCAGCATCCCTTCCAGCGGGATATACGAGCAGTACTTC
.	TRBV20-1	.	TRBJ2-1	CSVVGYNEQFF	TGCAGTGTAGTTGGGTACAATGAGCAGTTCTTC
TRBD1	TRBV2	few	TRBJ2-7	CASSEDRGEQYF	TGTGCCAGCAGTGAAGACAGGGGAGAGCAGTACTTC
TRBD2	TRBV15	many	TRBJ2-7	CATSRTTSANYEQYF	TGTGCCACCAGCAGAACGACTAGCGCGAACTACGAGCAGTACTTC
.	TRBV7-9	.	TRBJ2-1	CASSLVGVYNEQFF	TGTGCCAGCAGCTTAGTAGGGGTTTACAATGAGCAGTTCTTC
.	TRBV7-2	few	TRBJ2-7	CASSIWAGGKNEQYF	TGTGCCAGCAGCATCTGGGCTGGAGGGAAAAACGAGCAGTACTTC
.	TRBV5-1	.	TRBJ2-7	CASSPPPFGTPSYEQYF	TGCGCCAGCAGCCCACCCCCTTTCGGGACACCATCCTACGAGCAGTACTTC
.	TRBV7-2	.	TRBJ2-1	CASSSSGERAYNEQFF	TGTGCCAGCAGCTCCTCAGGGGAGAGGGCCTACAATGAGCAGTTCTTC
TRBD2	TRBV20-1	once	TRBJ2-1	CSVTTSGSYNEQFF	TGCAGCGTGACCACTAGCGGGAGCTACAATGAGCAGTTCTTC
.	TRBV28	few	TRBJ1-5	CASKPGGNQPQHF	TGTGCCAGCAAGCCCGGTGGCAATCAGCCCCAGCATTTT
TRBD2	TRBV5-4	.	TRBJ2-1	CASSLWLAGGVEQFF	TGTGCCAGCAGCTTGTGGCTAGCGGGAGGGGTTGAGCAGTTCTTC
TRBD1	TRBV7-9	few	TRBJ1-1	CASGPGTANTEAFF	TGTGCCAGCGGACCCGGGACAGCGAACACTGAAGCTTTCTTT